This entry lists 5 T cell receptor beta chains sequenced from one sample in a study of blood T cell repertoires in COVID-19. TCRdb's table, derived via immunoSEQ multiplex PCR, lists solely in-frame clones and lacks some. The table lists around 190,000 clones, around 85% of them singletons. The specimen sequenced was peripheral blood. The receptors come from a man aged 45-65 years with active or convalescent COVID-19.

This chain joins TRBV2 and TRBJ2-5, with 12 nucleotides matching TRBD2. The germline gives CDR1 SNHLY, CDR2 FYNNEI. There are 15 residues in the CDR3. The V gene end was trimmed by 7 bases and the J gene end by 4 bases; junction bases not matched to a gene: 7. CDR3: CASTSRTSGTETQYF. In DNA, the CDR3 is TGTGCCAGCACCTCTAGGACTAGCGGGACAGAGACCCAGTACTTC.

A few counts support this clone. The gene calls are TRBV7-9 and TRBJ2-1, with D unresolved. The V gene's germline CDR1 is SEHNR and CDR2 FQNEAQ (reference sequence). The CDR3 totals 15 residues. Trimming shortened V by 2 bases and J by 4 bases, and 12 bases separated the two germline ends. The CDR3 reads CASSLSTSSYNEQFF. DNA for the CDR3: TGTGCCAGCAGCTTATCGACTTCCTCTTACAATGAGCAGTTCTTC.

The count of this clone is one. The V call is TRBV25-1, the J call TRBJ1-6; D not certain. This CDR3 has 16 residues. Trimming shortened V by 1 base and J by 7 bases, and 14 bases separated the two germline ends. Germline CDR1 is MGHDK and CDR2 is SYGVNS. Here the CDR3 reads CASSESEAANNSPLHF. As DNA, the CDR3 is TGTGCCAGCAGTGAATCTGAGGCAGCCAACAATTCACCCCTCCACTTT.

The chain is built from TRBV10-3 and TRBJ1-2; 7 nucleotides line up with TRBD1. Trimming cost V 3 bases and J 3 bases; bases outside gene matches: 4. CDR3 size: 14 residues. Germline V gene lookup returns CDR1 ENHRY and CDR2 SYGVKD. CDR3 in amino acids: CAISDGQAYYGYTF. The CDR3 DNA reads as TGTGCCATCAGTGACGGACAGGCATACTATGGCTACACCTTC.

This chain connects TRBV21-1 to TRBJ1-3; the D call in the table, TRBD1, was not verified against the DNA. TRBV21-1 is a pseudogene locus. CDR3 size: 19 residues. DNA for the CDR3: TGTGCCAGCAGTCTCATTCGGGACAGGGCTGAGAGCTCTGGAAACACCATATATTTT. It specifies CASSLIRDRAESSGNTIYF.